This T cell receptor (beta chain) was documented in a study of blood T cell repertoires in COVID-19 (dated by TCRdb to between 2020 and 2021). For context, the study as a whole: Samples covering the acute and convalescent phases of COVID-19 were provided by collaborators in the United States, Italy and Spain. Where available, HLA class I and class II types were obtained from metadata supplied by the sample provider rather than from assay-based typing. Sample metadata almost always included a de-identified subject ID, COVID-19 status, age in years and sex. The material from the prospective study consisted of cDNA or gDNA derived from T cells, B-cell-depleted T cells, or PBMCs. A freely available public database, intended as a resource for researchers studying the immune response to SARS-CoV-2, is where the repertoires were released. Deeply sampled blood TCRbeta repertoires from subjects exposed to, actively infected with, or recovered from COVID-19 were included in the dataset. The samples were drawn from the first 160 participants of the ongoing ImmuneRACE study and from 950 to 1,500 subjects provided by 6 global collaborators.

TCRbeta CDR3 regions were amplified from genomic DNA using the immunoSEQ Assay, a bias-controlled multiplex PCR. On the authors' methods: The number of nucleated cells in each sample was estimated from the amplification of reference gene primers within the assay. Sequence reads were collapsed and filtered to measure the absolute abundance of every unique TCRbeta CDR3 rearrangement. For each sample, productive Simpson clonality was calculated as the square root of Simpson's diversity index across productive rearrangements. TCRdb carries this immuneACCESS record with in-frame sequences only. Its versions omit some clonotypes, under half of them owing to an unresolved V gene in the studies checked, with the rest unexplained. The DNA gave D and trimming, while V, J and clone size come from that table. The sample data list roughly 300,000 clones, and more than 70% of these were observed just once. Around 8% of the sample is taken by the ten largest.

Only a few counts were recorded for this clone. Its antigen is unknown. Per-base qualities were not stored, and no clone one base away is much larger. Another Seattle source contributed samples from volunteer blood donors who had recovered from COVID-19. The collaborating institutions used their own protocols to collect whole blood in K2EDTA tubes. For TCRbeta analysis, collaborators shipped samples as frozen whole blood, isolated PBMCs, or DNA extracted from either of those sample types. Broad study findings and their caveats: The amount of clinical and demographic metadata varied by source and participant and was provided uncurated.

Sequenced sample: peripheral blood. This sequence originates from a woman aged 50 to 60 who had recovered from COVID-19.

The CDR3 region: CASSYPGQSGSTNEKLFF. The nucleotide sequence is given as TGTGCCAGCAGTTACCCTGGACAGTCTGGCTCGACTAATGAAAAACTGTTTTTT. Here the chain combines TRBV6-2 or TRBV6-3 and TRBJ1-4, with a tentative D gene TRBD1 over 6 matching bases. For CDR1 and CDR2, the germline V gene lists MNHEY and SVGEGT. The CDR3 runs 18 residues from the cysteine to the phenylalanine. Kept here is only the CDR3 DNA, which spans 54 bases and is read in frame from base 1. V and J are truncated by 2 bases and 2 bases respectively, leaving an intervening sequence of 18 bases.